This TCR beta chain was captured in a study of breast tumors, draining lymph nodes, adjacent tissues. Study-wide results and limits: The lymph node origin of tumor T cells was framed as consistent with a hypothesis, not demonstrated.

Breast cancer patients provided tissue from their axillary draining lymph nodes. TCRdb reanalysed the multiplex PCR reads using MiXCR and keeps one entry per CDR3 protein. The sample records 150,000 to 200,000 distinct CDR3 sequences, 31% being singletons. CDR1 is SGHDN and CDR2 is FVKESK in the germline V gene. The junction had 18 bases not matched to a gene; V was cut back by 0 bases and J by 1 base. The CDR3 has 21 residues. As concerns this clonotype: Its specificity is unknown.

The sample comprised axillary lymph node tissue. The sequence came from a female donor with breast cancer. Some clones in this sample may be carry-over from other donors' samples. V is TRBV14 and J is TRBJ1-5; 7 nucleotides line up with TRBD1. Here the CDR3 DNA reads TGTGCCAGCAGCCAAGATACTAAGTTGGCAGGGGGACAACCCAGCAATCAGCCCCAGCATTTT. This encodes CASSQDTKLAGGQPSNQPQHF.